The 9 T cell receptor beta chains presented below share a single source sample, sequenced in a study of blood T cell repertoires in COVID-19. Profiling relied on immunoSEQ multiplex PCR, and the TCRdb table lists in-frame clones only, not all of them. Of about 76,000 clones in the sample, 80% are singletons; the top ten hold more than 10%. Sequencing was carried out using peripheral blood. These receptors came from a human donor in a cohort sampled during active COVID-19.

The CDR3 region is CAWTRVPGGGLFF. CDR3 DNA sequence: TGTGCCTGGACTCGGGTCCCCGGTGGCGGACTGTTTTTT. The genes are TRBV30 and TRBJ1-4; D unclear. Looked up from germline, CDR1 is GTSNPN and CDR2 is SVGIG (reference sequence). Deletions cut 4 bases from V and 13 bases from J, with 19 bases between. The CDR3 extends over 13 amino acids.

The J gene is TRBJ2-7, the V gene TRBV27; tentative D call: TRBD2 (7 bases). The CDR3 covers 12 residues. V lost 10 bases, J lost 7 bases, and 17 bases lay in between. Germline V gives CDR1 MNHEY, CDR2 SMNVEV (reference sequence). The CDR3 spells CATPRGAREQYV. CDR3 coding DNA: TGTGCCACCCCTCGGGGGGCGCGTGAGCAGTACGTC.

This clone was seen a few times. The V call is TRBV6-5, the J call TRBJ2-7; 9 bases line up with TRBD1. V lost 6 bases, J lost 2 bases, and 5 bases stayed unmatched. This CDR3 region has 14 residues. CDR1 MNHEY and CDR2 SVGAGI come from the germline V gene. The CDR3 loop is CASSRGTGTYEQYV. CDR3 nucleotide sequence: TGTGCCAGCAGCAGGGGGACAGGGACCTACGAGCAGTACGTC.

This chain uses TRBV4-3 with TRBJ2-7; 8 positions match TRBD1. In germline, CDR1 is LGHNA, CDR2 YSLEER. This CDR3 comprises 14 residues. J gave up 3 bases and V 4 bases, and 5 bases lay outside the gene matches. As DNA, the CDR3 is TGCGCCAGCAGCCTTAGACAGGGGATCTACGAGCAGTACTTC. It is translated as CASSLRQGIYEQYF.

J is TRBJ1-1 and V is TRBV6-5, with TRBD1 as a possible D gene (5 bases). The V and J ends lost 7 bases and 1 base respectively, with 13 bases between them. The CDR3 is made up of 14 amino acids. Germline CDR1 MNHEY, CDR2 SVGAGI. This CDR3 is CASTSWGGNTEAFF. The DNA of the CDR3 is TGTGCCAGCACCTCCTGGGGGGGGAACACTGAAGCTTTCTTT.

Concerning this clone itself: Other DNA sequences in this specimen translate into the identical CDR3. This sequence joins TRBV24-1 and TRBJ2-6; 8 bases are a match to TRBD1. The CDR3 is 16 residues long. Germline loops: CDR1 KGHDR, CDR2 SFDVKD. With V trimmed by 3 bases and J by 4 bases, 4 bases remained unmatched. The CDR3 DNA sequence: TGTGCCACCAGTGATCGGACAGGGACAGGGGCCAACGTCCTGACTTTC. Translation: CATSDRTGTGANVLTF.

The rearrangement uses TRBV6-5 and TRBJ2-3; TRBD1 aligns across 7 bases. Trimming at V came to 6 bases and at J to 3 bases, leaving 6 bases not matched to a gene. Germline V gene data show CDR1 as MNHEY and CDR2 as SVGAGI. The CDR3 runs 14 residues. This CDR3 is CASSLRQGTDTQYF. CDR3 DNA: TGTGCCAGCAGCCTGAGACAGGGAACAGATACGCAGTATTTT.

The V call is TRBV12-3 or TRBV12-4, the J call TRBJ2-3; D is undetermined. The V and J ends lost 6 bases and 8 bases respectively, with 9 bases between them. The CDR3 loop spans 11 amino acids. The DNA for the CDR3 is TGTGCCAGCAGCCTCGAGCGTACGCAGTATTTT. This encodes CASSLERTQYF.

The J gene is TRBJ1-4, the V gene TRBV9; 9 bases agree with TRBD1. This CDR3 spans 21 amino acids. Germline V gives CDR1 SGDLS, CDR2 YYNGEE. Trimming removed 0 bases from V and 0 bases from J; junction bases left unmatched: 15. The DNA for the CDR3 is TGTGCCAGCAGCGTAGCCGGACAGGGGAGGTTTATTTTTGCAACTAATGAAAAACTGTTTTTT. Protein product: CASSVAGQGRFIFATNEKLFF.